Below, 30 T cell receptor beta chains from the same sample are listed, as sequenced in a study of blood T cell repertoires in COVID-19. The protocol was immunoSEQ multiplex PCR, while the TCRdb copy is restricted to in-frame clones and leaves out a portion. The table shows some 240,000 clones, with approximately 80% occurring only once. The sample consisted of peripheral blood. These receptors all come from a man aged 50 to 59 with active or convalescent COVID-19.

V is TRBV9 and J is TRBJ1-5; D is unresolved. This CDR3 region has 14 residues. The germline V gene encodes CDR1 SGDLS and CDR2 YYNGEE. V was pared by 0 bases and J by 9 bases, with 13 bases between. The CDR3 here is CASSVGPSGRPQHF. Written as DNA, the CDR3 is TGTGCCAGCAGCGTAGGGCCCAGTGGGAGGCCCCAGCATTTT.

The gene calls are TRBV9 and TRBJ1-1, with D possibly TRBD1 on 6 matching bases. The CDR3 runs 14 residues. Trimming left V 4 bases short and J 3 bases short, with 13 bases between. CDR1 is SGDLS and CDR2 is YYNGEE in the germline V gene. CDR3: CASSPGVTDTEAFF. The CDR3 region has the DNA TGTGCCAGCAGCCCAGGGGTGACGGACACTGAAGCTTTCTTT. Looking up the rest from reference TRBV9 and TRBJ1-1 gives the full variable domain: DSGVTQTPKHLITATGQRVTLRCSPRSGDLSVYWYQQSLDQGLQFLIQYYNGEERAKGNILERFSAQQFPDLHSELNLSSLELGDSALYFCASSPGVTDTEAFFGQGTRLTVV.

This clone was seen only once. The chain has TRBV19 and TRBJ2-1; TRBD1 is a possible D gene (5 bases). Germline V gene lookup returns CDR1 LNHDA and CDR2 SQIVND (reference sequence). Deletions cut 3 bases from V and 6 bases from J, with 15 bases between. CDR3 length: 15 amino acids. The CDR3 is CASSIDRVPSNEQFF. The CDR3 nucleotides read TGTGCCAGTAGTATCGACAGAGTTCCGAGCAATGAGCAGTTCTTC. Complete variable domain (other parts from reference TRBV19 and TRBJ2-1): DGGITQSPKYLFRKEGQNVTLSCEQNLNHDAMYWYRQDPGQGLRLIYYSQIVNDFQKGDIAEGYSVSREKKESFPLTVTSAQKNPTAFYLCASSIDRVPSNEQFFGPGTRLTVL.

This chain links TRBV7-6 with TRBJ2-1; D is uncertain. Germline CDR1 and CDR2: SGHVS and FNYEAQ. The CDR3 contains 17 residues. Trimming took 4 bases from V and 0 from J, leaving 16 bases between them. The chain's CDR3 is CASSSAAVLTSYNEQFF. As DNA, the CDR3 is TGTGCCAGCAGCTCCGCGGCGGTCCTTACCTCCTACAATGAGCAGTTCTTC.

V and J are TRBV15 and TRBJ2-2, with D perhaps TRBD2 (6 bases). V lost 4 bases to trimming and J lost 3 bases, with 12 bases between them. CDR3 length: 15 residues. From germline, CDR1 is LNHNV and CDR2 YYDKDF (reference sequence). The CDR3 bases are TGTGCCACCAGCACCACGACTAGTTACACCGGGGAGCTGTTTTTT. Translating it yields CATSTTTSYTGELFF.

DNA for the CDR3: TGTGCCAGCTTTTTCGACAGGGGTCACGAGCAGCCCCAGCATTTT. Translation: CASFFDRGHEQPQHF. The chain combines TRBV7-9 with TRBJ1-5; 8 bases fit TRBD1. CDR1 and CDR2 (germline): SEHNR, FQNEAQ (reference sequence). V was pared by 8 bases and J by 7 bases, with 13 bases of the junction left unmatched. This CDR3 region has 15 residues.

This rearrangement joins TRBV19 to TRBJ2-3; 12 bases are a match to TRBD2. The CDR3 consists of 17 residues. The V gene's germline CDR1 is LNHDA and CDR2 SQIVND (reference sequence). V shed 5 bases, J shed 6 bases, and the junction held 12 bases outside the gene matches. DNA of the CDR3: TGTGCCAGTAGTGCCCGGACTAGCGGGGCCGAGGTGGATACGCAGTATTTT. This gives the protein CASSARTSGAEVDTQYF.

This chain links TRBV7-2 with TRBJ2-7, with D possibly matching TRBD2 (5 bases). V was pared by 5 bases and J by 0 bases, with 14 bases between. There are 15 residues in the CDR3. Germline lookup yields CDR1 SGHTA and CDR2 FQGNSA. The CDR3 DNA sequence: TGTGCCAGCAGCCCTTCCGGGGTTAGCTCCTACGAGCAGTACGTC. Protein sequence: CASSPSGVSSYEQYV.

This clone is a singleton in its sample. The CDR3 spells CASSAGPPGAGANVLTF. As DNA, the CDR3 is TGTGCCAGCAGCGCTGGCCCCCCAGGGGCAGGGGCCAACGTCCTGACTTTC. The V and J genes are TRBV7-3 and TRBJ2-6, with TRBD1 as a possible D gene (6 bases). This CDR3 spans 17 amino acids. Germline V gene data show CDR1 as SGHTA and CDR2 as FQGTGA. The V end was cut by 5 bases, the J end by 4 bases, with 18 bases between.

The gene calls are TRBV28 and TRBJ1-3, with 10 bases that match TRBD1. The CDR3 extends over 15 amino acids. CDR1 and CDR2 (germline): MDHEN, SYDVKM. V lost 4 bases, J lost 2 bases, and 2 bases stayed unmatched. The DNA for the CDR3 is TGTGCCAGCAGTTCCGGACAGGGGGCTGGAAACACCATATATTTT. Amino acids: CASSSGQGAGNTIYF.

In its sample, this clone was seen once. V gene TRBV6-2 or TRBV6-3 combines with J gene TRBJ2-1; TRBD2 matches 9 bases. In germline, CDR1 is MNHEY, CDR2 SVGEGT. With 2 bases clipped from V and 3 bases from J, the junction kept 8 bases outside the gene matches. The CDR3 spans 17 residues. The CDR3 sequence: CASSYNSLAGIYNEQFF. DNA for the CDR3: TGTGCCAGCAGTTACAACTCGCTAGCGGGAATCTACAATGAGCAGTTCTTC.

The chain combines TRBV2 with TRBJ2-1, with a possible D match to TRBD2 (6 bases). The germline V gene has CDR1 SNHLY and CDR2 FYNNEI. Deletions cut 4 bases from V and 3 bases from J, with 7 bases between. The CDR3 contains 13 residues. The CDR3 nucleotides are TGTGCCAGCAGTGGGGGGGTCTACAATGAGCAGTTCTTC. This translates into CASSGGVYNEQFF. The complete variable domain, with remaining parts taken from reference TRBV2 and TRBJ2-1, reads EPEVTQTPSHQVTQMGQEVILRCVPISNHLYFYWYRQILGQKVEFLVSFYNNEISEKSEIFDDQFSVERPDGSNFTLKIRSTKLEDSAMYFCASSGGVYNEQFFGPGTRLTVL.

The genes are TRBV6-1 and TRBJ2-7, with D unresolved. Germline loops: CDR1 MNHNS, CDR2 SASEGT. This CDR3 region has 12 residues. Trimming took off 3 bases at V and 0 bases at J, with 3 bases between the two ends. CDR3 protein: CASSDGSYEQYV. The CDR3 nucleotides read TGTGCCAGCAGTGACGGCTCCTACGAGCAGTACGTC.

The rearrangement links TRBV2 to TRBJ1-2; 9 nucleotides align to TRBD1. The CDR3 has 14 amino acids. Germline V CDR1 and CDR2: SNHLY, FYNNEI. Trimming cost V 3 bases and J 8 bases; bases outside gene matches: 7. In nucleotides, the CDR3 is TGTGCCAGCAGTGACAGGACAGGGGTCTACGGCTACACCTTC. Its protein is CASSDRTGVYGYTF.

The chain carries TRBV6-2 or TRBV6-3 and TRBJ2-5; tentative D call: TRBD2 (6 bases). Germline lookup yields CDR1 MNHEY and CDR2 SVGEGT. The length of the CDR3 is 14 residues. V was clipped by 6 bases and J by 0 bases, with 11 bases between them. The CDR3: CASSAGPYQETQYF. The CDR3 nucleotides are TGTGCCAGCAGCGCGGGGCCGTACCAAGAGACCCAGTACTTC.

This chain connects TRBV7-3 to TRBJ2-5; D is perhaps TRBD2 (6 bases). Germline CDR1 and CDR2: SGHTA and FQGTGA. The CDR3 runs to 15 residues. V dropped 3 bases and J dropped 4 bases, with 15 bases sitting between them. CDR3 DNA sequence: TGTGCCAGCAGCTTGGCGGGGACCGGTTCAGAGACCCAGTACTTC. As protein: CASSLAGTGSETQYF.

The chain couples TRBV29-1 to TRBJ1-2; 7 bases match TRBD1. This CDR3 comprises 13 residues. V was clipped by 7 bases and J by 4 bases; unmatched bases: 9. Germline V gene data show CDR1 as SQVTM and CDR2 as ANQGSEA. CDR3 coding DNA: TGCAGCGCTACTTCCGGGACAGCCTATGGCTACACCTTC. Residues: CSATSGTAYGYTF.

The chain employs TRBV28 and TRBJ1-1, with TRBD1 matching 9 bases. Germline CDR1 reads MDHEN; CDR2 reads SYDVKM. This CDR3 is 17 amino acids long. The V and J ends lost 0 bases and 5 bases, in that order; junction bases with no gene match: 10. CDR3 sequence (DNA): TGTGCCAGCAGTTTATGGGGACAGGGTAGAAGATGGACTGAAGCTTTCTTT. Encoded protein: CASSLWGQGRRWTEAFF.

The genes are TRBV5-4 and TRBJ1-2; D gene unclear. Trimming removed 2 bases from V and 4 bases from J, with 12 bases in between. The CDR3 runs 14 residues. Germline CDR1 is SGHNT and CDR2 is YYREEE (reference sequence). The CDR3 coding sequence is TGTGCCAGCAGCTTCCACACAGACACCTATGGCTACACCTTC. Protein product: CASSFHTDTYGYTF.

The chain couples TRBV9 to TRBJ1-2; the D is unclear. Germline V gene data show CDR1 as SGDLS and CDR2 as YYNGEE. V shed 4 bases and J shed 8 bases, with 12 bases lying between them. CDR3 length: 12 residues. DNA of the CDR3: TGTGCCAGCAGCCCTCGAGGAGGAGGCTACACCTTC. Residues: CASSPRGGGYTF.

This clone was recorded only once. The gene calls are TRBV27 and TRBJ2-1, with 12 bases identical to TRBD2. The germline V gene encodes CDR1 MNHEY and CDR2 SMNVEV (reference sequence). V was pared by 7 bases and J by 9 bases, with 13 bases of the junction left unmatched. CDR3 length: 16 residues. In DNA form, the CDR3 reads TGTGCCAGCAAGGTCCTAGCGGGGGGGACAGCCAGTGAGCAGTTCTTC. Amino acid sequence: CASKVLAGGTASEQFF.

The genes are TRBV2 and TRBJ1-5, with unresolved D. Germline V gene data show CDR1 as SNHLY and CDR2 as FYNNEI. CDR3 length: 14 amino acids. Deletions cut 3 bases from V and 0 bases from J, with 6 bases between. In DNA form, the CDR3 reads TGTGCCAGCAGTGAGGGCAGTAGCAATCAGCCCCAGCATTTT. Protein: CASSEGSSNQPQHF.

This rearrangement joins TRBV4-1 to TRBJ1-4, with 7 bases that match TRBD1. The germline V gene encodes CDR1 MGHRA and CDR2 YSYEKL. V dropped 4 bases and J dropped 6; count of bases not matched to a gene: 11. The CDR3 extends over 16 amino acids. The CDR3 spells CASSPGSGTVYEKLFF. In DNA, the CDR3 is TGCGCCAGCAGCCCAGGCTCCGGGACAGTATATGAAAAACTGTTTTTT.

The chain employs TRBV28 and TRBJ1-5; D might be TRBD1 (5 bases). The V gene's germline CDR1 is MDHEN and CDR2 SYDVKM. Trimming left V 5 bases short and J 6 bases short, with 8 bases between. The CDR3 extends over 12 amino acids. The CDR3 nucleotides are TGTGCCAGCAGTACCGGGGGTCAGCCCCAGCATTTT. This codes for CASSTGGQPQHF.

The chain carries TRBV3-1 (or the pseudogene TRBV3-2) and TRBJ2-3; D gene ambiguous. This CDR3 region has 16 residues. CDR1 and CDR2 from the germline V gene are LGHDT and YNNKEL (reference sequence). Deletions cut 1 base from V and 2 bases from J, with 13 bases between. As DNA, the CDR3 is TGTGCCAGCAGCCAAGGGCACCCTTGGTTCACAGATACGCAGTATTTT. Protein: CASSQGHPWFTDTQYF.

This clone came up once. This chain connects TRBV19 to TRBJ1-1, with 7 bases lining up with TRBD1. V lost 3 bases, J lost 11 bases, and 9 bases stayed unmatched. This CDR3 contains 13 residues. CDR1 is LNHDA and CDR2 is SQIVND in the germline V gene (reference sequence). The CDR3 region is CASSIQAGTVAFF. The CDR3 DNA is TGTGCCAGTAGTATTCAGGCCGGGACAGTGGCTTTCTTT. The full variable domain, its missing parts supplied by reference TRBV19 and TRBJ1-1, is DGGITQSPKYLFRKEGQNVTLSCEQNLNHDAMYWYRQDPGQGLRLIYYSQIVNDFQKGDIAEGYSVSREKKESFPLTVTSAQKNPTAFYLCASSIQAGTVAFFGQGTRLTVV.

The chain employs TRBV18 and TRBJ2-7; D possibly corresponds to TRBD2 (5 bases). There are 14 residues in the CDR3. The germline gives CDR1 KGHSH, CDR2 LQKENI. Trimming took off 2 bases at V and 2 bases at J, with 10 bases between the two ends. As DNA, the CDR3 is TGTGCCAGCTCACCATCCTCCGGGGCCTACGAGCAGTACGTC. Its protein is CASSPSSGAYEQYV.

The CDR3 here is CASSLTGNGNAITDTQYF. CDR3 DNA sequence: TGTGCCAGCAGTCTAACCGGGAATGGGAACGCGATCACAGATACGCAGTATTTT. V gene TRBV28 combines with J gene TRBJ2-3; maybe TRBD2 (5 bases). The ends were cut back, 5 bases at V and 2 bases at J, with 23 bases in the middle. This CDR3 has 18 amino acids. CDR1 is MDHEN and CDR2 is SYDVKM in the germline V gene.

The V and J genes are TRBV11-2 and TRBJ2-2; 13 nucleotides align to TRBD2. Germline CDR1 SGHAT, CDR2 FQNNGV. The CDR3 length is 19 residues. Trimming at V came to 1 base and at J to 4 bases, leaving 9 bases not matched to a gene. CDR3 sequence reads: CASSLVGTSGTTATGELFF. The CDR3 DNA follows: TGTGCCAGCAGCTTAGTGGGGACTAGCGGGACGACAGCCACCGGGGAGCTGTTTTTT.

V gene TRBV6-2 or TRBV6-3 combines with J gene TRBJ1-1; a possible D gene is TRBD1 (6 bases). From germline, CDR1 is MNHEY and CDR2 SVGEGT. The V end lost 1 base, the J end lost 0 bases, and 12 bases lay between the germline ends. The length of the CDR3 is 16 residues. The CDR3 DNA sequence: TGTGCCAGCAGTTACTGGGGGGGCCCGGTGAACACTGAAGCTTTCTTT. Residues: CASSYWGGPVNTEAFF.